This T cell receptor beta chain originates from a study of cytomegalovirus exposure and HLA in healthy donors. About the research overall: Across about 400 genotyped donors, 81% landed in the Caucasian-associated ancestry cluster. Whole-study findings and limits: The authors later found most CMV-associated TCR beta chains appeared HLA-restricted. Later genetic work tied a missense DCLRE1C variant to beta-chain V and J trimming.

In regard to this clone: Its antigen is still unknown.

CDR3 size: 17 residues. With 2 bases removed from V and 0 bases from J, the gap between germline ends came to 13 bases. Germline CDR1 and CDR2: LNHDA and SQIVND (reference sequence). In the PCR, 60 Vbeta and 13 Jbeta primers were used. Profiled with immunoSEQ multiplex PCR; TCRdb holds only in-frame clones, not every one. This sample yields about 190,000 clones, of which roughly 77% are seen a single time; more than 4% belongs to the top ten. Sequenced: PBMCs. The sequence derives from a man younger than 40 in good health and CMV-seropositive. The genes are TRBV19 and TRBJ2-2, with D possibly being TRBD1 (5 bases). DNA for the CDR3: TGTGCCAGTAGTATAATTGTGACAGATACGAACACCGGGGAGCTGTTTTTT. Its translation is CASSIIVTDTNTGELFF.